The TCR beta chain described here comes from a study of T cells in Graves' hyperthyroidism and ophthalmopathy. This clonotype was counted at least ten times. The antigen remains unidentified. In germline, CDR1 is MDHEN, CDR2 SYDVKM. J was trimmed by 3 bases and V by 1 base; bases with no gene match: 6. There are 18 residues in the CDR3. Any patient presenting with uncontrolled infection, other autoimmune disease, pregnancy or lactation was left out. Diagnosis relied on clinical symptoms, serum thyroxine and TRAb, thyroid ultrasound and orbital computed tomography. The study, taken as a whole, reports: The blood repertoire included most of the expanded thyroid clonotypes above 0.001. Separation of ophthalmopathy from stable hyperthyroidism was achieved by a 13 V-J model.

Using RNA transcripts as the source, TCR beta CDR3 regions were amplified. TCR CDR3 regions were first amplified by RT-PCR with HTBI primers. TCRdb used MiXCR to reprocess the multiplex PCR reads, holding one entry per CDR3 protein. The sample shows about 290,000 distinct CDR3 sequences, approximately 14% of them seen only once. Sample: blood. The chain has TRBV28 and TRBJ2-3; 14 bases are shared with TRBD2. The sequence derives from a woman in her 40s with Graves' hyperthyroidism. CDR3 bases: TGTGCCAGCAGTTTATCACCGGGACTAGCGGGAGATACAGATACGCAGTATTTT. Translation: CASSLSPGLAGDTDTQYF.